The clone carrying this TCR beta chain was detected a few times. As it was prepared, the TCRbeta library received unique molecular identifiers. TCRdb analysed the PCR reads with MiXCR anew, one entry per CDR3 protein. The top ten clones hold around 5.8% of a sample with roughly 500,000 distinct CDR3 sequences, 9.5% to 15% of them seen once. This sample is drawn from a study of T-cell reconstitution after alpha-beta-depleted transplantation in children. The V gene's germline CDR1 is MNHEY and CDR2 SVGAGI. The CDR3 has 16 amino acids. V lost 1 base and J lost 0, with 7 bases in between. The genes are TRBV6-5 and TRBJ2-6; D is undetermined. The sample consisted of PBMCs from the stem cell graft donor, taken from the stem cell graft. This clonotype originated in a human donor who donated a stem cell graft to a child with combined immunodeficiency. CDR3 loop: CASSYYWDSGANVLTF. CDR3 DNA sequence: TGTGCCAGCAGTTACTATTGGGACTCTGGGGCCAACGTCCTGACTTTC.